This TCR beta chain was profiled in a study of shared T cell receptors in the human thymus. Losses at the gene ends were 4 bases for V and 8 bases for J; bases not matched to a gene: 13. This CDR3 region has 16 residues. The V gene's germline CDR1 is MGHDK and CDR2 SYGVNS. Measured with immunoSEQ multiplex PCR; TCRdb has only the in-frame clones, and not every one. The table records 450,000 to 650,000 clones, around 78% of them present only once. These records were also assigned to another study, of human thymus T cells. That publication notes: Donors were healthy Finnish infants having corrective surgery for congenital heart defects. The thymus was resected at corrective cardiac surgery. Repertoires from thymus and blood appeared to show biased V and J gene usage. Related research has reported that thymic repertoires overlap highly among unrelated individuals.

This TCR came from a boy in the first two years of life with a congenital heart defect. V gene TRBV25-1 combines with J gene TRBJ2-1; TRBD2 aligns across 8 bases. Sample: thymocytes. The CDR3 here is CASSGPPGGGGYEQFF. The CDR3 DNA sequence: TGTGCCAGCAGTGGTCCACCGGGCGGCGGGGGGTATGAGCAGTTCTTC. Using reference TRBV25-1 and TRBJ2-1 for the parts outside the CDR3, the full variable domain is EADIYQTPRYLVIGTGKKITLECSQTMGHDKMYWYQQDPGMELHLIHYSYGVNSTEKGDLSSESTVSRIRTEHFPLTLESARPSHTSQYLCASSGPPGGGGYEQFFGPGTRLTVL.